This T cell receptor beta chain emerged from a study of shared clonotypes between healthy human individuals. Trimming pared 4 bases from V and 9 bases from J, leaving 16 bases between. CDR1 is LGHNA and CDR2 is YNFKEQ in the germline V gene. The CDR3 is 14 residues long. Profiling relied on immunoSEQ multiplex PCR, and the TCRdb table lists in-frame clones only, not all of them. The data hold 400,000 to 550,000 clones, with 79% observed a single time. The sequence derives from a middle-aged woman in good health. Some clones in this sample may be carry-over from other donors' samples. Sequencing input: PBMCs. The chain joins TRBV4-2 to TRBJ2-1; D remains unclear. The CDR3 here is CASSPGFVLSEQFF. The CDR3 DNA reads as TGTGCCAGCAGCCCAGGTTTCGTGCTGAGTGAGCAGTTCTTC.